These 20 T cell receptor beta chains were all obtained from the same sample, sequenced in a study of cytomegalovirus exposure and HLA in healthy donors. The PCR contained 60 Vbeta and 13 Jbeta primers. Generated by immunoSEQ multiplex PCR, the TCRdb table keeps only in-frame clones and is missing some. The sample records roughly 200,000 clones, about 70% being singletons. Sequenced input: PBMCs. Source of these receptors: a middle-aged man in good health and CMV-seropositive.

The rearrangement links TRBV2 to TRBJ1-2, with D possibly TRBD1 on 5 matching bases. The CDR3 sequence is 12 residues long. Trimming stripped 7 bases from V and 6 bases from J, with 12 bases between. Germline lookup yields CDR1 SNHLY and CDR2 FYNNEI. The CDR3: CASKQDRHGYTF. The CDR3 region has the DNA TGTGCCAGCAAACAGGACCGCCATGGCTACACCTTC.

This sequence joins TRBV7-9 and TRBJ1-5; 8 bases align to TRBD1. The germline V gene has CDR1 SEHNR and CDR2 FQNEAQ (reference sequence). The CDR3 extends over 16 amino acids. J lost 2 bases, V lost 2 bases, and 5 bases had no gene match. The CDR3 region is CASSLSDRAGNQPQHF. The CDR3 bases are TGTGCCAGCAGCTTATCGGACAGGGCAGGCAATCAGCCCCAGCATTTT.

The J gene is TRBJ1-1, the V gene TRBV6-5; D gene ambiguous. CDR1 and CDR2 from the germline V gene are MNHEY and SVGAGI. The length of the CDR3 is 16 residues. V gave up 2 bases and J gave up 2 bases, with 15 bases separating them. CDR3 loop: CASSYGGSLINTEAFF. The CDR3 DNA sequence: TGTGCCAGCAGTTACGGAGGGTCGCTGATAAACACTGAAGCTTTCTTT.

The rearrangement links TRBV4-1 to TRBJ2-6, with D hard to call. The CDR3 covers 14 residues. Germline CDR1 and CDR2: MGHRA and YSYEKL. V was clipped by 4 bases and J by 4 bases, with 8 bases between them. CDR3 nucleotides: TGCGCCAGCAGCCCGCTCACAGGGGCCAACGTCCTGACTTTC. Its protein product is CASSPLTGANVLTF.

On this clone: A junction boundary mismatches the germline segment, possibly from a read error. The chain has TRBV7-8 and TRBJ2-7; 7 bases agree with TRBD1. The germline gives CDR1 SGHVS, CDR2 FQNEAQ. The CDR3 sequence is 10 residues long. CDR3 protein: CASSSLQGDF. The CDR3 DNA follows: TGTGCCAGCAGCTCACTCCAGGGGGACTTC.

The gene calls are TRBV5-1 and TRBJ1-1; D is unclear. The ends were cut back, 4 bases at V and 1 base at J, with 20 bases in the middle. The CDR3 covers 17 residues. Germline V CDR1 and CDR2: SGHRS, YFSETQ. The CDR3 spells CASSTSTKGGSNTEAFF. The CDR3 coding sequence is TGCGCCAGCAGCACGTCGACCAAAGGAGGGTCGAACACTGAAGCTTTCTTT. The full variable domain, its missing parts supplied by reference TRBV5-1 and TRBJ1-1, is KAGVTQTPRYLIKTRGQQVTLSCSPISGHRSVSWYQQTPGQGLQFLFEYFSETQRNKGNFPGRFSGRQFSNSRSEMNVSTLELGDSALYLCASSTSTKGGSNTEAFFGQGTRLTVV.

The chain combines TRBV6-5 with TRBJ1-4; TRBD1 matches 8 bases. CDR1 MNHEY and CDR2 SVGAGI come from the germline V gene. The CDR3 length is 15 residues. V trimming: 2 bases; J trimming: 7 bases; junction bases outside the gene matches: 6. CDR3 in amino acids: CASSYIPGQAEKLFF. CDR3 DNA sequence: TGTGCCAGCAGTTACATTCCGGGACAGGCTGAAAAACTGTTTTTT.

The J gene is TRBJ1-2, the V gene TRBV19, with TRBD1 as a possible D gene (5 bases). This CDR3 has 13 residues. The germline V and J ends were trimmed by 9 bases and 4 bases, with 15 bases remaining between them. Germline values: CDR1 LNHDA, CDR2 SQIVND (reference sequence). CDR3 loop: CASRPGMGYGYTF. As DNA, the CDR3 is TGTGCCAGCCGGCCAGGGATGGGCTATGGCTACACCTTC.

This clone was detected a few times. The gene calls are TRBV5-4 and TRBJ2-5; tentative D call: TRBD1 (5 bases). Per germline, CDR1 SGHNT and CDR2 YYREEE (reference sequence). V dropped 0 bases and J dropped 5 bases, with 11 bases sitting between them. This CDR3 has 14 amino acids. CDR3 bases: TGTGCCAGCAGCTTGGCCTGGGGCAGTGAGACCCAGTACTTC. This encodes CASSLAWGSETQYF.

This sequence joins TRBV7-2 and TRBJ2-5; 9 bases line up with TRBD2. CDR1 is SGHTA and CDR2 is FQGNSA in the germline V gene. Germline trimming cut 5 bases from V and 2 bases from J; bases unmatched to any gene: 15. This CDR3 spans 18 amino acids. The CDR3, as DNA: TGTGCCAGCAGCCTGACTGGCGGGGGGGCGGGGGGACAAGAGACCCAGTACTTC. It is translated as CASSLTGGGAGGQETQYF. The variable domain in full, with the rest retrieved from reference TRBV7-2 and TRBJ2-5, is GAGVSQSPSNKVTEKGKDVELRCDPISGHTALYWYRQSLGQGLEFLIYFQGNSAPDKSGLPSDRFSAERTGGSVSTLTIQRTQQEDSAVYLCASSLTGGGAGGQETQYFGPGTRLLVL.

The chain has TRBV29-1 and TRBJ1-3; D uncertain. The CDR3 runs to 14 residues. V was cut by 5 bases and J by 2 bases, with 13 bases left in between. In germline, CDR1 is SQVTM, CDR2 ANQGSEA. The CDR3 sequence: CSVTLPRAGNTIYF. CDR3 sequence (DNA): TGCAGCGTTACCCTGCCACGCGCTGGAAACACCATATATTTT.

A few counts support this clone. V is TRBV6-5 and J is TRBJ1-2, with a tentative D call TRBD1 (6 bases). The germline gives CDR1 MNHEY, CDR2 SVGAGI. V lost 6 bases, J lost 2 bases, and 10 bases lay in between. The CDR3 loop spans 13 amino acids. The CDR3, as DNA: TGTGCCAGCAGCCGCGACAGGAACTATGGCTACACCTTC. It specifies CASSRDRNYGYTF.

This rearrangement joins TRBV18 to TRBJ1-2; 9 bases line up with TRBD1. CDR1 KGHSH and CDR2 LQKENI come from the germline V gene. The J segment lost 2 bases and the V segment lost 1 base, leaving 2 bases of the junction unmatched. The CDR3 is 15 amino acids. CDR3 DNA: TGTGCCAGCTCACCACGGGACAGGGAAAACTATGGCTACACCTTC. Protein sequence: CASSPRDRENYGYTF.

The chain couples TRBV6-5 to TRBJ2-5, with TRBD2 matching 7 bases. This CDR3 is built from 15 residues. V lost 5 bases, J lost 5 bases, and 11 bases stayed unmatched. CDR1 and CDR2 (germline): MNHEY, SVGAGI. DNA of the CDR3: TGTGCCAGCAGTCCACCTGGTCGAGCGGGGGAGACCCAGTACTTC. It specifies CASSPPGRAGETQYF.

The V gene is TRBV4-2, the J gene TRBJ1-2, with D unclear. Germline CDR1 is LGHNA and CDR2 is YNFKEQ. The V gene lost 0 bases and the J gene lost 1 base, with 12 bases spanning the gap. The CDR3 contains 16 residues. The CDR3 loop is CASSQDLTGFNYGYTF. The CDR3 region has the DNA TGTGCCAGCAGCCAAGATCTAACGGGATTTAACTATGGCTACACCTTC.

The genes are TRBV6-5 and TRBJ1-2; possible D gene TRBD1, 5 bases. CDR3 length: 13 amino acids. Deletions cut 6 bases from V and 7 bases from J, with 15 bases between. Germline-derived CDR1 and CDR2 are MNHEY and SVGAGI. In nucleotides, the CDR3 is TGTGCCAGCAGCCGCTATGGGGGGGTTGGCTACACCTTC. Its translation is CASSRYGGVGYTF.

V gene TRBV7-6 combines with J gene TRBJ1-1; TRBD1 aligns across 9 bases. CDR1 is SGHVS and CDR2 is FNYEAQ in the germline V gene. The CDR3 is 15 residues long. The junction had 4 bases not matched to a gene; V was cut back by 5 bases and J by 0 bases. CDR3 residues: CASSQGQGLNTEAFF. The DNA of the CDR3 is TGTGCCAGCAGCCAGGGACAGGGCTTGAACACTGAAGCTTTCTTT.

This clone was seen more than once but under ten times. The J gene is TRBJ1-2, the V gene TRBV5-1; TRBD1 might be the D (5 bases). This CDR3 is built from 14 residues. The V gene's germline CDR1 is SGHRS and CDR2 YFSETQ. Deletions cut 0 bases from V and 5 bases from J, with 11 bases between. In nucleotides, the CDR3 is TGCGCCAGCAGCTTGGCCAGGGCTGATTATGGCTACACCTTC. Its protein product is CASSLARADYGYTF.

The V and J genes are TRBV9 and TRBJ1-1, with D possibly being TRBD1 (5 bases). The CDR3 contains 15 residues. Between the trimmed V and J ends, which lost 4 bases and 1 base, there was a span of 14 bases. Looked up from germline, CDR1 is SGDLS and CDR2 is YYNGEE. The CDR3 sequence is CASSPGHWANTEAFF. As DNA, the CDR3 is TGTGCCAGCAGCCCAGGACACTGGGCGAACACTGAAGCTTTCTTT.

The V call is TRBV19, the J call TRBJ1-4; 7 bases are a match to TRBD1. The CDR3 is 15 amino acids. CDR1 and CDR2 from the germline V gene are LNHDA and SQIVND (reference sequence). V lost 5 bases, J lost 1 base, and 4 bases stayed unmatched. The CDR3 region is CASSSTGRTNEKLFF. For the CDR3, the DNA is TGTGCCAGTAGTTCGACAGGGAGAACTAATGAAAAACTGTTTTTT.